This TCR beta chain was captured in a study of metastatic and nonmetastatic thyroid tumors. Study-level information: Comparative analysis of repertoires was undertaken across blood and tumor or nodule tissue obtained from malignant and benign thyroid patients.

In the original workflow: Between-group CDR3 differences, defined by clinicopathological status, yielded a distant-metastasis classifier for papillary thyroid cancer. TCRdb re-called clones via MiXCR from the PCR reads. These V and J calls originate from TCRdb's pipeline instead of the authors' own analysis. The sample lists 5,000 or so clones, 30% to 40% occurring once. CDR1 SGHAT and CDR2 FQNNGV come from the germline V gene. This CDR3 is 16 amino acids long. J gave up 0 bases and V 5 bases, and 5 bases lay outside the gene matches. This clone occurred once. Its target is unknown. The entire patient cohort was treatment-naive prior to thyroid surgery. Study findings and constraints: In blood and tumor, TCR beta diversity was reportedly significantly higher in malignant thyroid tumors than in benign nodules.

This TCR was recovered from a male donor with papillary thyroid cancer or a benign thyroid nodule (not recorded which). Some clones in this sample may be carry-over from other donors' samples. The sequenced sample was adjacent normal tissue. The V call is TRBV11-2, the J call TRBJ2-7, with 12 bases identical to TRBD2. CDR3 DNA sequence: TGTGCCAGCAGCACCTCACTAGCGGGAGGCTCCTACGAGCAGTACTTC. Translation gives CASSTSLAGGSYEQYF.